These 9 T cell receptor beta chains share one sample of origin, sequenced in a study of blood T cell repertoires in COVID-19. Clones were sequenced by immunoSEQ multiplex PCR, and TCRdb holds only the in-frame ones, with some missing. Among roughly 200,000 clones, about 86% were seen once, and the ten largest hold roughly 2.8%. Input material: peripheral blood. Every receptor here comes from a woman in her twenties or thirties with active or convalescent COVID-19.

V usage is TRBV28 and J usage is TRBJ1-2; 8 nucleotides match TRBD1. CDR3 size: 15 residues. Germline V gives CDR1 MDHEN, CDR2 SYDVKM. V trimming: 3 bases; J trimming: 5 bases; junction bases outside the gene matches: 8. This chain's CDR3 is CASSLGGQGGYGYTF. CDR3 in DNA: TGTGCCAGCAGTTTGGGCGGACAGGGCGGGTATGGCTACACCTTC.

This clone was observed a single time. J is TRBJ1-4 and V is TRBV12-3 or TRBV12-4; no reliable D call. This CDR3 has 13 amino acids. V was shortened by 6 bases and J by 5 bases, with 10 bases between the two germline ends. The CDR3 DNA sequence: TGTGCCAGCAGAAGGCAGGCCAATGAAAAACTGTTTTTT. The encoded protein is CASRRQANEKLFF.

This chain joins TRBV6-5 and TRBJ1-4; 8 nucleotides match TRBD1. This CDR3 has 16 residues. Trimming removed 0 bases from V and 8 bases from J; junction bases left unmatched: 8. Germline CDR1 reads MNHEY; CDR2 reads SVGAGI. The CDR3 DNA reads TGTGCCAGCAGTTACTCGATAACAGGGGGAAGGGAAAAACTGTTTTTT. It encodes CASSYSITGGREKLFF.

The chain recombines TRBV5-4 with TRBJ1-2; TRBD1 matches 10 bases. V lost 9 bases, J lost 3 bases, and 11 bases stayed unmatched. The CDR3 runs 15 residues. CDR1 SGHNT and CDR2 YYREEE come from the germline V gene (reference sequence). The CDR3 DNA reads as TGTGCCATTACGACAGGGGGCGCCCGGGACTATGGCTACACCTTC. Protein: CAITTGGARDYGYTF.

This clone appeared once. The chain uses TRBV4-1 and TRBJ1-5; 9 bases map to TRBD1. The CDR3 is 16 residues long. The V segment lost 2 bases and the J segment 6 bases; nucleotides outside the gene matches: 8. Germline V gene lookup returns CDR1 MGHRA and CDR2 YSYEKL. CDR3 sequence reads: CASSQIGTGLGQPQHF. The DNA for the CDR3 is TGCGCCAGCAGCCAAATCGGGACAGGGTTAGGTCAGCCCCAGCATTTT.

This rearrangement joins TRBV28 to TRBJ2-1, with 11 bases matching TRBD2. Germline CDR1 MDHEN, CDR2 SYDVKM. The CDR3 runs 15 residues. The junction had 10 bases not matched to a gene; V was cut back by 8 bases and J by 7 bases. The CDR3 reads CASVPLAGEGNEQFF. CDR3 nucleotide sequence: TGTGCCAGCGTCCCACTAGCGGGAGAGGGGAATGAGCAGTTCTTC.

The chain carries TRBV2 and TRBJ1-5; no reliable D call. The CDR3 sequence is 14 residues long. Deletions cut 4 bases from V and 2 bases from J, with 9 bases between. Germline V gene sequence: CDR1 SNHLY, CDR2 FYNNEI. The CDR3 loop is CASSGSRGNQPQHF. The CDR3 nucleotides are TGTGCCAGCAGTGGGTCGAGGGGCAATCAGCCCCAGCATTTT.

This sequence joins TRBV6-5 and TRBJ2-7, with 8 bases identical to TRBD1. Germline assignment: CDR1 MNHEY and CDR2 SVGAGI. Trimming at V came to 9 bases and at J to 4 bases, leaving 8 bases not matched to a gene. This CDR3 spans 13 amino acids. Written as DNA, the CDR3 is TGTGCCAGTCTACAGGGGGGATCTTACGAGCAGTACTTC. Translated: CASLQGGSYEQYF.

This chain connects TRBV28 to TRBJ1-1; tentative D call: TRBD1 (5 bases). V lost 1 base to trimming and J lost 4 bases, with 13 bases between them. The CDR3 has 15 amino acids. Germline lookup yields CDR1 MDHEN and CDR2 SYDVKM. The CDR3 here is CASSLSQGSGTEAFF. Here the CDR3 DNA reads TGTGCCAGCAGTTTATCGCAGGGATCAGGCACTGAAGCTTTCTTT.